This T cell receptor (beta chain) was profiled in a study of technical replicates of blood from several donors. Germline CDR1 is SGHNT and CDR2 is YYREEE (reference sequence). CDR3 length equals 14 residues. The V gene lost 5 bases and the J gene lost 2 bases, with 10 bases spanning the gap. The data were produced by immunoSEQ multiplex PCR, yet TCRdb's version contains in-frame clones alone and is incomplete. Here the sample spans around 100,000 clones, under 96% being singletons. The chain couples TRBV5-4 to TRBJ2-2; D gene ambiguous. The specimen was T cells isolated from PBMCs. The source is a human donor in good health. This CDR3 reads CASSQDLNTGELFF. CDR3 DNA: TGTGCCAGCAGTCAGGATCTTAACACCGGGGAGCTGTTTTTT.